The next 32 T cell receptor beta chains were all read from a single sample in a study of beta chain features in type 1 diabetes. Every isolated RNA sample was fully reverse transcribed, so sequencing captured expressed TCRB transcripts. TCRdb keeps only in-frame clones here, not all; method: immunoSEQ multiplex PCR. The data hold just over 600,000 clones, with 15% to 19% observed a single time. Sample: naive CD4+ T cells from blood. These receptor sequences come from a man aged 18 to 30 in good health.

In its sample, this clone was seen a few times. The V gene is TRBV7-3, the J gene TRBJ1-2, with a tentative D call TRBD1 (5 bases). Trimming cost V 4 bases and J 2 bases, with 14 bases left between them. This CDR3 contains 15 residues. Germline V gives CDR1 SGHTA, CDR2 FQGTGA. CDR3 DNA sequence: TGTGCCAGCAGCTCCCAGGCAGGGACCAACTATGGCTACACCTTC. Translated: CASSSQAGTNYGYTF.

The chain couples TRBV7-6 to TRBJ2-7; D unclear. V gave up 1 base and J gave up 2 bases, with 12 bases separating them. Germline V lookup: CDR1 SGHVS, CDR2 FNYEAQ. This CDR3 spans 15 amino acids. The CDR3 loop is CASSLGGQQTYEQYF. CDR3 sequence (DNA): TGTGCCAGCAGCTTAGGAGGTCAGCAGACCTACGAGCAGTACTTC.

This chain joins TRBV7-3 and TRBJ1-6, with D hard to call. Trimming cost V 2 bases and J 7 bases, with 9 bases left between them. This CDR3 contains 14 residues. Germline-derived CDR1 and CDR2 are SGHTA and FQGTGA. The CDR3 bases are TGTGCCAGCAGCTTACGGAAGTGGAATTCACCCCTCCACTTT. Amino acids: CASSLRKWNSPLHF.

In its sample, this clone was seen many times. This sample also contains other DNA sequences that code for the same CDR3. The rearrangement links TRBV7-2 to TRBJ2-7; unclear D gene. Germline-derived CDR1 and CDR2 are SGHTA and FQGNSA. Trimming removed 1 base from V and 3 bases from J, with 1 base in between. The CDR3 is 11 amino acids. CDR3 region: CASSLVYEQYF. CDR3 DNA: TGTGCCAGCAGCTTAGTCTACGAGCAGTACTTC.

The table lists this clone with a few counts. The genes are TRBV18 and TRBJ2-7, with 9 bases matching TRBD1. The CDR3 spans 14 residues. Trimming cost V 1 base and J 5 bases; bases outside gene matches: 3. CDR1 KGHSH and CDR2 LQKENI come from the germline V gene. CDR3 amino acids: CASSPQQGADEQYF. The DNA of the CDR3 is TGTGCCAGCTCACCACAACAGGGGGCAGACGAGCAGTACTTC.

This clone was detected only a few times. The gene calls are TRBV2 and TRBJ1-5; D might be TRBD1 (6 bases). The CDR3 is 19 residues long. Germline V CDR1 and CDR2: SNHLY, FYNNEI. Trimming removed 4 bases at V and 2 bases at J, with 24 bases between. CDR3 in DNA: TGTGCCAGCAGTGCCCTGCTTTTGACAGGCGGCTTACGCAATCAGCCCCAGCATTTT. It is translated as CASSALLLTGGLRNQPQHF.

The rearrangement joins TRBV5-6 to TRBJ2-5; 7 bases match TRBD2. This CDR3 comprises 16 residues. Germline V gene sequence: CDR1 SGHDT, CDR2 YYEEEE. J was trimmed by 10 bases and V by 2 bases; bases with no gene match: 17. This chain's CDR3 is CASSFRGSGPRGDQYF. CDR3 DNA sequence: TGTGCCAGCAGCTTCCGGGGTAGCGGCCCCCGGGGGGACCAGTACTTC.

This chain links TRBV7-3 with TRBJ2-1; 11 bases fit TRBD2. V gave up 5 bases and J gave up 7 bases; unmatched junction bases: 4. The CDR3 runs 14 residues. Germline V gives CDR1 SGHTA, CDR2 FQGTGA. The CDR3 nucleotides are TGTGCCAGCAGCACGGGACTAGCGGTGAATGAGCAGTTCTTC. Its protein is CASSTGLAVNEQFF.

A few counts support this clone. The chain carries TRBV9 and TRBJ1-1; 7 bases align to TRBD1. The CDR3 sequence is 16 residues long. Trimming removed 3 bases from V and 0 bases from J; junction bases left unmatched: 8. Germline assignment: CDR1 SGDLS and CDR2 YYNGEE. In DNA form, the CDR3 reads TGTGCCAGCAGCGCGAGGGGACAGTCTTTGAACACTGAAGCTTTCTTT. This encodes CASSARGQSLNTEAFF.

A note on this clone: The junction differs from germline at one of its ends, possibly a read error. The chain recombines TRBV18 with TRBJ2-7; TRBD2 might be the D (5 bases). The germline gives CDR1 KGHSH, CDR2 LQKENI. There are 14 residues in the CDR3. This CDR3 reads CASSLRDTSHEQYF. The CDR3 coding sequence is TGTGCCAGCTCGCTACGGGATACCTCCCACGAGCAGTACTTC.

CDR3 sequence: CASSFSSTGELFF. CDR3 bases: TGTGCCAGCAGTTTCAGTAGCACCGGGGAGCTGTTTTTT. The chain combines TRBV28 with TRBJ2-2; D call uncertain. The CDR3 length is 13 residues. Germline CDR1 reads MDHEN; CDR2 reads SYDVKM. The V end was cut by 3 bases, the J end by 4 bases, with 6 bases between.

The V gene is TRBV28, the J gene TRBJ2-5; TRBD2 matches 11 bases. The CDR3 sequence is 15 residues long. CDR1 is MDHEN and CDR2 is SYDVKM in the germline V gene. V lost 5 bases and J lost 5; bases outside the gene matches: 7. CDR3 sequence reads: CASSENSGRVETQYF. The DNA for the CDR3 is TGTGCCAGCAGTGAGAATAGCGGGAGGGTGGAGACCCAGTACTTC.

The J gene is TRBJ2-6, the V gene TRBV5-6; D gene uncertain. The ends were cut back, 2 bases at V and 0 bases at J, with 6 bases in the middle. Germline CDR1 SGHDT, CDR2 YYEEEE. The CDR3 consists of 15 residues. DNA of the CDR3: TGTGCCAGCAGCTTCTGGGGCTCTGGGGCCAACGTCCTGACTTTC. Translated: CASSFWGSGANVLTF.

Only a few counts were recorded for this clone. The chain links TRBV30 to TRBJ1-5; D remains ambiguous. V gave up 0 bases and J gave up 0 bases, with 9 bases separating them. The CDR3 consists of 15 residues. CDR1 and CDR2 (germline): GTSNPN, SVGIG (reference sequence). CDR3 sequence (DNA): TGTGCCTGGAGTGTCGGCCCCTTTAGCAATCAGCCCCAGCATTTT. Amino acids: CAWSVGPFSNQPQHF.

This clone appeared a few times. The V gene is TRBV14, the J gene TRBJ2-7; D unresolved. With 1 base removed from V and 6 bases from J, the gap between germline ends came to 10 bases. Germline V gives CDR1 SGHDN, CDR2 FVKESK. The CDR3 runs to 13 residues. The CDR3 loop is CASSQALRVEQYF. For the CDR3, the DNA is TGTGCCAGCAGCCAAGCATTAAGGGTCGAGCAGTACTTC.

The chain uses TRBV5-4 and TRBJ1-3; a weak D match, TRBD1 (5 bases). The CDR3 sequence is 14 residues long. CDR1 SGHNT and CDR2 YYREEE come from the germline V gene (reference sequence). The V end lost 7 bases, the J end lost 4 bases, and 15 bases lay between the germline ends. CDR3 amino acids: CASGTSGAGNTIYF. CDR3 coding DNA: TGTGCCAGCGGGACCTCCGGGGCCGGAAACACCATATATTTT.

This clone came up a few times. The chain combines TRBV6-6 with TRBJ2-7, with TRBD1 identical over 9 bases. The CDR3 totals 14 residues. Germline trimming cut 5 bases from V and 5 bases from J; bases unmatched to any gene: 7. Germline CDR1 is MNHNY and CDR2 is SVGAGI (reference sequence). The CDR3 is CASSQQGATNEQYF. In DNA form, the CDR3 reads TGTGCCAGCAGTCAACAGGGGGCAACGAACGAGCAGTACTTC.

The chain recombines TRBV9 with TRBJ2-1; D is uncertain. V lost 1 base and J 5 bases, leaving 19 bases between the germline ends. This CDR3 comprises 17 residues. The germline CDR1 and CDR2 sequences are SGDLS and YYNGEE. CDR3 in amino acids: CASSVRASAASDNEQFF. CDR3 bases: TGTGCCAGCAGCGTACGGGCGTCGGCCGCATCTGACAATGAGCAGTTCTTC.

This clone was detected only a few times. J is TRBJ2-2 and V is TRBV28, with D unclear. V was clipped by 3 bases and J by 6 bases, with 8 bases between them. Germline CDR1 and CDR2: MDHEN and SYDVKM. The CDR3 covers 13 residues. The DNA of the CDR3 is TGTGCCAGCAGTTTTCGGGTTCCCGGGGAGCTGTTTTTT. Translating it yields CASSFRVPGELFF.

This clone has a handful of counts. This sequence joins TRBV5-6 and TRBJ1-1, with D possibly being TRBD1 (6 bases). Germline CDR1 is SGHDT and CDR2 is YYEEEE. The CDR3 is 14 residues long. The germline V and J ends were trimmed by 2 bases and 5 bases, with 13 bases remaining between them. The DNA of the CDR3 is TGTGCCAGCAGCTTCGGCACGGGGGCGACTGAAGCTTTCTTT. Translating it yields CASSFGTGATEAFF.

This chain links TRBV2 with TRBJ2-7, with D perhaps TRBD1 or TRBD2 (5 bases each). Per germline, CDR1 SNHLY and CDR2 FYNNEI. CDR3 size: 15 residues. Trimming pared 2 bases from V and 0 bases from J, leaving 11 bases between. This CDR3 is CASSEKWGSSYEQYF. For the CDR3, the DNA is TGTGCCAGCAGTGAAAAGTGGGGGAGCTCCTACGAGCAGTACTTC.

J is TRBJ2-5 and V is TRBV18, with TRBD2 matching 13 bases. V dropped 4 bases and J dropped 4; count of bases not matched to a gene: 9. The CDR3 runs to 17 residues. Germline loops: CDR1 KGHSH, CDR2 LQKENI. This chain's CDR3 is CASSLIGTSGIGETQYF. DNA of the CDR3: TGTGCCAGCTCACTTATCGGGACTAGCGGGATTGGAGAGACCCAGTACTTC.

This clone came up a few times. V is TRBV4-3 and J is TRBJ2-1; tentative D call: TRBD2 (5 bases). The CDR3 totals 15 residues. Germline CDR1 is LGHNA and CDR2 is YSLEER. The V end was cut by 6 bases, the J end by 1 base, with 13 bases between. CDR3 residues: CASSLGAVSYNEQFF. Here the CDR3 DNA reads TGCGCCAGCAGTCTCGGAGCGGTTTCCTACAATGAGCAGTTCTTC.

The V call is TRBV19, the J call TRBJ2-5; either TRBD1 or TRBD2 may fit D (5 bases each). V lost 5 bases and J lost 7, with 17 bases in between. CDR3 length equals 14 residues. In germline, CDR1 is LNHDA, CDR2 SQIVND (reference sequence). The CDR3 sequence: CASSRGRREGTQYF. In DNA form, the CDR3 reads TGTGCCAGTAGTCGGGGACGCCGTGAGGGGACCCAGTACTTC.

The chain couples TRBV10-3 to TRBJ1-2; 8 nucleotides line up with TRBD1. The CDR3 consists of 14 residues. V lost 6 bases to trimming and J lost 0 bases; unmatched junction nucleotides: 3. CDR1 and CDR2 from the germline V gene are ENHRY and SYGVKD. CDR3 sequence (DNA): TGTGCCATCAGGTCGGGACAGGCTAACTATGGCTACACCTTC. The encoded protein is CAIRSGQANYGYTF.

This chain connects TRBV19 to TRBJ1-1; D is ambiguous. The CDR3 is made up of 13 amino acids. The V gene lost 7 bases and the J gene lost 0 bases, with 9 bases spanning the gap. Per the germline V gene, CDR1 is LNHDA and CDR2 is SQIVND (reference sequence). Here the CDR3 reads CASIREMNTEAFF. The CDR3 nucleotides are TGTGCCAGTATCCGGGAGATGAACACTGAAGCTTTCTTT.

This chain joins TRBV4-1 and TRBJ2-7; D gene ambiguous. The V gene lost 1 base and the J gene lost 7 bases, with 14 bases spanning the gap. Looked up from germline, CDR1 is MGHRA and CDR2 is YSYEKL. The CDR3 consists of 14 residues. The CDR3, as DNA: TGCGCCAGCAGCCAAGTAGGGAAAGCGCGAGAGCAGTACTTC. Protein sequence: CASSQVGKAREQYF.

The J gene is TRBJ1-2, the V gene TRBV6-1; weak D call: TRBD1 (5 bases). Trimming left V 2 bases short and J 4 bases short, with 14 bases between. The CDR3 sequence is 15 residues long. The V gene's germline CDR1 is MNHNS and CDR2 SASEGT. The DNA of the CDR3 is TGTGCCAGCAGTGAACTGGGACGGAACTCCTATGGCTACACCTTC. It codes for CASSELGRNSYGYTF.

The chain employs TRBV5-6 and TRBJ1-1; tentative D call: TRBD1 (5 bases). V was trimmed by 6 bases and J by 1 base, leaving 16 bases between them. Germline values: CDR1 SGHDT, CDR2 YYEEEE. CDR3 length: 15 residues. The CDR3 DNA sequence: TGTGCCAGCACCCAAAGGGGTCACCGGAACACTGAAGCTTTCTTT. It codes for CASTQRGHRNTEAFF.

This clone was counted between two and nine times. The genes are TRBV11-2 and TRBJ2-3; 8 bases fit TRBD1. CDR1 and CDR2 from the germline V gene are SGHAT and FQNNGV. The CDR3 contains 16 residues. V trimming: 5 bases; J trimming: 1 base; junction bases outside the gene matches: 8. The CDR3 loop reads CASSAGQGGGTDTQYF. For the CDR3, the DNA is TGTGCCAGCAGCGCTGGACAGGGAGGAGGCACAGATACGCAGTATTTT. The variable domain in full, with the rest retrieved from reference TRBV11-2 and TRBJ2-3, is EAGVAQSPRYKIIEKRQSVAFWCNPISGHATLYWYQQILGQGPKLLIQFQNNGVVDDSQLPKDRFSAERLKGVDSTLKIQPAKLEDSAVYLCASSAGQGGGTDTQYFGPGTRLTVL.

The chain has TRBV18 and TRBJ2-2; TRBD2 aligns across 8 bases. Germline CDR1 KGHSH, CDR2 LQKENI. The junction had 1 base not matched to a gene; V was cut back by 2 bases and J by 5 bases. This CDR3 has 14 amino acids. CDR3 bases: TGTGCCAGCTCACCAGGGACTAGAACCGGGGAGCTGTTTTTT. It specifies CASSPGTRTGELFF. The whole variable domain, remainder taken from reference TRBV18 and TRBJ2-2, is NAGVMQNPRHLVRRRGQEARLRCSPMKGHSHVYWYRQLPEEGLKFMVYLQKENIIDESGMPKERFSAEFPKEGPSILRIQQVVRGDSAAYFCASSPGTRTGELFFGEGSRLTVL.

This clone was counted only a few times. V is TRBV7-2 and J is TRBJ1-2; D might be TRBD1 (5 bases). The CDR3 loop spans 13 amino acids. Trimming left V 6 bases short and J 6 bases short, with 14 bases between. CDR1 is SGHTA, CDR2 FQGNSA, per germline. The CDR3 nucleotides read TGTGCCAGCAGTTCCGGGGGAGGGAATGGCTACACCTTC. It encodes CASSSGGGNGYTF.